The 3 T cell receptor beta chains below were found in one sample sequenced in a study of preoperative IRX-2 immunotherapy in early breast cancer. Generated by immunoSEQ multiplex PCR, the TCRdb table keeps only in-frame clones and is missing some. Here the sample spans 40,000 or so clones, just under 95% being singletons. The treatment: preoperative locoregional IRX-2 cytokine immunotherapy. The sequencing used tumor tissue, collected after IRX-2 immunotherapy. Source of these receptors: a human donor with breast cancer.

The chain has TRBV7-3 and TRBJ2-7; D remains unclear. There are 11 residues in the CDR3. Germline CDR1 and CDR2: SGHTA and FQGTGA. Trimming stripped 5 bases from V and 3 bases from J, with 5 bases between. The DNA of the CDR3 is TGTGCCAGCAGCCCACTCTACGAGCAGTACTTC. Protein: CASSPLYEQYF. Full variable domain (outside the CDR3, taken from reference TRBV7-3 and TRBJ2-7): GAGVSQTPSNKVTEKGKYVELRCDPISGHTALYWYRQSLGQGPEFLIYFQGTGAADDSGLPNDRFFAVRPEGSVSTLKIQRTERGDSAVYLCASSPLYEQYFGPGTRLTVT.

This rearrangement joins TRBV5-6 to TRBJ2-5, with 9 bases matching TRBD2. The CDR3 spans 15 residues. The junction had 3 bases not matched to a gene; V was cut back by 1 base and J by 2 bases. CDR1 is SGHDT and CDR2 is YYEEEE in the germline V gene. The CDR3 is CASSLMRGGQETQYF. As DNA, the CDR3 is TGTGCCAGCAGCTTGATGCGGGGGGGGCAAGAGACCCAGTACTTC.

This rearrangement joins TRBV30 to TRBJ2-2, with D uncertain. V lost 2 bases, J lost 4 bases, and 2 bases lay in between. CDR1 is GTSNPN and CDR2 is SVGIG in the germline V gene (reference sequence). The CDR3 contains 11 residues. CDR3 sequence reads: CAWSTTGELFF. The CDR3 DNA is TGTGCCTGGAGTACCACCGGGGAGCTGTTTTTT.